The present entry profiles one T cell receptor (beta chain) with its context. The antigen is not known. Profiled with immunoSEQ multiplex PCR; TCRdb holds only in-frame clones, not every one. The sample has under 50,000 clones, more than 65% seen once. This sample is drawn from a study of T cells in tumors after PD-1 blockade. At the level of the study: Each patient got pembrolizumab 200 mg every 3 weeks or cemiplimab 350 mg every 2 weeks. Daily vismodegib 150 mg continued in a subset of anti-PD-1-treated patients. Mean per blood sample: roughly 100,000 templates (roughly 22,000-257,772), some 34,000 unique clonotypes.

General study findings and limits: Peripheral recruitment is suggested, as some novel exhausted tumor clones were in pre-treatment blood.

Sequencing was performed on PBMCs, taken before anti-PD-1 therapy. This clonotype originated in a human donor with advanced basal cell or squamous cell carcinoma (not recorded which).

CDR3 loop: CATSRVGGVQSEKLFF. In DNA, the CDR3 is TGTGCCACCAGCAGAGTGGGTGGGGTTCAAAGTGAAAAACTGTTTTTT. The chain is built from TRBV15 and TRBJ1-4; unclear D gene. V dropped 1 base and J dropped 7 bases, with 16 bases sitting between them. Germline V CDR1 and CDR2: LNHNV, YYDKDF (reference sequence). CDR3 length: 16 residues. Using reference TRBV15 and TRBJ1-4 for the parts outside the CDR3, the full variable domain is DAMVIQNPRYQVTQFGKPVTLSCSQTLNHNVMYWYQQKSSQAPKLLFHYYDKDFNNEADTPDNFQSRRPNTSFCFLDIRSPGLGDTAMYLCATSRVGGVQSEKLFFGSGTQLSVL.